The 15 T cell receptor beta chains reported below all come from one sample, sequenced in a study of blood T cell repertoires in COVID-19. Method: immunoSEQ multiplex PCR; TCRdb's copy keeps in-frame clones and lacks some. Among about 140,000 clones listed, about 86% were seen once. The material sequenced was peripheral blood. These receptors were taken from a woman aged 60-70 years with acute or convalescent COVID-19.

The chain carries TRBV30 and TRBJ1-2; D is possibly TRBD1 (5 bases). Trimming shortened V by 2 bases and J by 7 bases, and 11 bases separated the two germline ends. This CDR3 region has 12 residues. Per the germline V gene, CDR1 is GTSNPN and CDR2 is SVGIG (reference sequence). The CDR3, as DNA: TGTGCCTGGAGTCAGGGAACTGCTGGCTACACCTTC. Translation: CAWSQGTAGYTF.

V gene TRBV6-5 combines with J gene TRBJ2-3; D unresolved. The CDR3 has 13 residues. V was shortened by 8 bases and J by 0 bases, with 9 bases between the two germline ends. Germline V gives CDR1 MNHEY, CDR2 SVGAGI. The CDR3 region has the DNA TGTGCCAGCCAGCAGGCGAGCACAGATACGCAGTATTTT. This codes for CASQQASTDTQYF.

In this sample, this clone turned up once. The gene calls are TRBV10-3 and TRBJ1-6; D is possibly TRBD1 (5 bases). Germline CDR1 ENHRY, CDR2 SYGVKD. Trimming left V 6 bases short and J 6 bases short, with 12 bases between. This CDR3 comprises 14 residues. This CDR3 is CAIRPTEFNSPLHF. The DNA of the CDR3 is TGTGCCATCAGACCGACAGAATTTAATTCACCCCTCCACTTT.

This clone was found once. CDR3 protein: CASSLVSGRLGQPQHF. The DNA for the CDR3 is TGTGCCAGCAGCTTGGTCAGTGGGCGCTTGGGTCAGCCCCAGCATTTT. This chain connects TRBV5-5 to TRBJ1-5; D is uncertain. CDR3 length: 16 amino acids. The germline V and J ends were trimmed by 0 bases and 6 bases, with 16 bases remaining between them. Germline V gene data show CDR1 as SGHKS and CDR2 as YYEKEE (reference sequence).

V is TRBV3-1 (or the pseudogene TRBV3-2) and J is TRBJ1-1; D call uncertain. V gave up 1 base and J gave up 0 bases, with 6 bases separating them. Germline assignment: CDR1 LGHDT and CDR2 YNNKEL (reference sequence). The CDR3 is made up of 14 amino acids. CDR3 in amino acids: CASSQVALNTEAFF. In DNA, the CDR3 is TGTGCCAGCAGCCAAGTAGCACTGAACACTGAAGCTTTCTTT.

V usage is TRBV9 and J usage is TRBJ1-3; D gene uncertain. This CDR3 has 16 residues. Trimming cost V 3 bases and J 2 bases, with 15 bases left between them. Germline V gene lookup returns CDR1 SGDLS and CDR2 YYNGEE. CDR3 nucleotides: TGTGCCAGCAGCGGCTCGGTCGGACTTCCTGGAAACACCATATATTTT. Translation: CASSGSVGLPGNTIYF.

With respect to this clone: No conserved phenylalanine or tryptophan is present at the end of the CDR3, so a read error is the likely explanation. The limits of the CDR3 on the DNA are not certain, so only TCRdb's listed CDR3 is given. V and J are TRBV5-4 and TRBJ1-1. A total of 11 residues make up the CDR3, ends included. Germline loops: CDR1 SGHNT, CDR2 YYREEE (reference sequence). This chain's CDR3 is CASTSSGVWVM.

The chain employs TRBV3-1 (or the pseudogene TRBV3-2) and TRBJ1-1, with TRBD1 matching 7 bases. V shed 1 base and J 11 bases; nucleotides not matched to a gene: 10. The CDR3 sequence is 14 residues long. From germline, CDR1 is LGHDT and CDR2 YNNKEL (reference sequence). CDR3 amino acids: CASSQGQGTRGAFF. CDR3 coding DNA: TGTGCCAGCAGCCAAGGGCAGGGTACCAGGGGGGCTTTCTTT.

This chain uses TRBV28 with TRBJ2-7; tentatively, D is TRBD2 (6 bases). The CDR3 sequence is 16 residues long. V shed 5 bases and J shed 2 bases, with 19 bases lying between them. Looked up from germline, CDR1 is MDHEN and CDR2 is SYDVKM. Written as DNA, the CDR3 is TGTGCCAGCAGTCGGGGCCGGGGGACGACGACCTACGAGCAGTACTTC. Translating gives CASSRGRGTTTYEQYF.

The genes are TRBV19 and TRBJ1-3, with a tentative D call TRBD1 (5 bases). CDR1 and CDR2 (germline): LNHDA, SQIVND (reference sequence). The CDR3 is made up of 13 amino acids. The ends were cut back, 9 bases at V and 8 bases at J, with 17 bases in the middle. CDR3 bases: TGTGCCAGCCCCGGGGAGGGGTCGCACACCATATATTTT. Protein sequence: CASPGEGSHTIYF.

The chain recombines TRBV12-3 or TRBV12-4 with TRBJ2-5, with D uncertain. The CDR3 totals 13 residues. The V end lost 6 bases, the J end lost 1 base, and 9 bases lay between the germline ends. The CDR3 bases are TGTGCCAGCAGCCTTACTACCCAAGAGACCCAGTACTTC. It specifies CASSLTTQETQYF.

The chain carries TRBV5-5 and TRBJ2-2; the D gene is possibly TRBD1 (5 bases). The CDR3 contains 16 residues. The V gene lost 1 base and the J gene lost 5 bases, with 15 bases spanning the gap. From germline, CDR1 is SGHKS and CDR2 YYEKEE (reference sequence). CDR3 sequence reads: CASSLRQGGLTGELFF. The DNA of the CDR3 is TGTGCCAGCAGCTTGCGTCAGGGTGGGCTGACCGGGGAGCTGTTTTTT.

This clone was observed once. The chain carries TRBV2 and TRBJ2-2, with 9 bases identical to TRBD1. CDR1 SNHLY and CDR2 FYNNEI come from the germline V gene. Trimming cost V 6 bases and J 0 bases; bases outside gene matches: 2. This CDR3 is built from 15 residues. CDR3 amino acids: CASSGDRANTGELFF. The CDR3 nucleotides are TGTGCCAGCAGCGGGGACAGGGCGAACACCGGGGAGCTGTTTTTT.

The rearrangement links TRBV28 to TRBJ2-3; D not resolved. In germline, CDR1 is MDHEN, CDR2 SYDVKM. Trimming removed 8 bases at V and 5 bases at J, with 8 bases between. CDR3 length: 11 residues. The CDR3 protein is CASAAQDTQYF. In nucleotides, the CDR3 is TGTGCCAGCGCAGCGCAAGATACGCAGTATTTT.

The chain joins TRBV19 to TRBJ2-3, with D maybe TRBD1 (5 bases). The length of the CDR3 is 16 residues. Germline CDR1 reads LNHDA; CDR2 reads SQIVND (reference sequence). Trimming stripped 2 bases from V and 5 bases from J, with 17 bases between. This CDR3 reads CASSILGVQLIDTQYF. The CDR3 nucleotides read TGTGCCAGTAGTATACTAGGGGTGCAATTGATAGATACGCAGTATTTT.